One and the same sample provided the 8 T cell receptor beta chains below, sequenced in a study of OX40 agonist ivuxolimab in advanced cancers. This table comes from immunoSEQ multiplex PCR, and its TCRdb copy is limited to in-frame clones, with some not included. The sample consists of 36,000 or so clones, 79% of them appearing once. Sequenced here: CD4+ or CD8+ T cells sorted from blood, sampled in a trial of the OX40 agonist ivuxolimab. The receptor set was obtained from an adult with an advanced solid tumor such as melanoma, head and neck, liver or kidney cancer.

J is TRBJ2-2 and V is TRBV4-2; possibly TRBD1 or TRBD2 for D (6 bases each). CDR3 length: 16 residues. Germline values: CDR1 LGHNA, CDR2 YNFKEQ. V dropped 0 bases and J dropped 4 bases, with 12 bases sitting between them. CDR3 coding DNA: TGTGCCAGCAGCCAAGAGTGGGGGGCGGGCACCGGGGAGCTGTTTTTT. Protein: CASSQEWGAGTGELFF.

This chain uses TRBV4-1 with TRBJ2-2, with 8 bases that match TRBD2. CDR3 length equals 16 residues. V shed 2 bases and J 5 bases; nucleotides not matched to a gene: 7. Germline V gene lookup returns CDR1 MGHRA and CDR2 YSYEKL. In DNA, the CDR3 is TGCGCCAGCAGCCAATGGCGGGGGGCGCATACCGGGGAGCTGTTTTTT. Amino acid sequence: CASSQWRGAHTGELFF.

This clone has more than one count but fewer than ten. This chain joins TRBV7-6 and TRBJ2-7, with D possibly called TRBD1 or TRBD2 (5 bases each). The CDR3 runs to 16 residues. CDR1 SGHVS and CDR2 FNYEAQ come from the germline V gene. The germline V and J ends were trimmed by 5 bases and 6 bases, with 23 bases remaining between them. CDR3 nucleotides: TGTGCCAGCAGCGACCAGGGAGTGGGAGTCTTGAGCGAGCAGTACTTC. Protein sequence: CASSDQGVGVLSEQYF.

In its sample, this clone was seen once. V usage is TRBV28 and J usage is TRBJ1-2; D gene uncertain. The CDR3 loop spans 14 amino acids. The V gene lost 5 bases and the J gene lost 3 bases, with 13 bases spanning the gap. Germline loops: CDR1 MDHEN, CDR2 SYDVKM. This chain's CDR3 is CASSPGLGDYGYTF. DNA for the CDR3: TGTGCCAGCAGTCCCGGCCTTGGGGACTATGGCTACACCTTC.

The genes are TRBV19 and TRBJ1-1; no firm D call. Trimming took 2 bases from V and 1 from J, leaving 8 bases between them. Germline V gene sequence: CDR1 LNHDA, CDR2 SQIVND (reference sequence). CDR3 length: 14 residues. The CDR3 bases are TGTGCCAGTAGTATATGGTCCCAGAACACTGAAGCTTTCTTT. Its protein is CASSIWSQNTEAFF.

This chain joins TRBV30 and TRBJ1-1; 8 nucleotides match TRBD1. V lost 5 bases to trimming and J lost 6 bases; unmatched junction nucleotides: 2. CDR3 length: 11 residues. Germline V gene data show CDR1 as GTSNPN and CDR2 as SVGIG (reference sequence). The CDR3 loop reads CAWATGAEAFF. The CDR3 region has the DNA TGTGCCTGGGCGACAGGGGCTGAAGCTTTCTTT.

The V call is TRBV29-1, the J call TRBJ2-1, with a tentative D call TRBD2 (5 bases). Trimming shortened V by 3 bases and J by 3 bases, and 12 bases separated the two germline ends. Germline V CDR1 and CDR2: SQVTM, ANQGSEA. CDR3 length: 14 amino acids. CDR3 region: CSVDGEGLYNEQFF. CDR3 coding DNA: TGCAGCGTTGACGGTGAAGGACTCTACAATGAGCAGTTCTTC.

V gene TRBV9 combines with J gene TRBJ1-4; 9 nucleotides agree with TRBD1. Per germline, CDR1 SGDLS and CDR2 YYNGEE. The V and J ends lost 4 bases and 2 bases, in that order; junction bases with no gene match: 6. This CDR3 contains 16 residues. CDR3: CASSLRDRGTNEKLFF. In nucleotides, the CDR3 is TGTGCCAGCAGCCTACGAGACAGGGGGACTAATGAAAAACTGTTTTTT.